The 21 T cell receptor beta chains presented below share a single source sample, sequenced in a study of OX40 agonist ivuxolimab in advanced cancers. This table comes from immunoSEQ multiplex PCR, and its TCRdb copy is limited to in-frame clones, with some not included. The sample has about 46,000 clones; over 75% are singletons. The sample in question was CD4+ or CD8+ T cells sorted from blood, obtained in a trial of the OX40 agonist ivuxolimab. The source is an adult with an advanced solid tumor such as melanoma, head and neck, liver or kidney cancer.

The chain links TRBV27 to TRBJ2-7; TRBD1 or TRBD2 may be the D gene (6 bases each). Germline V gene lookup returns CDR1 MNHEY and CDR2 SMNVEV (reference sequence). The CDR3 runs 14 residues. Trimming pared 5 bases from V and 2 bases from J, leaving 13 bases between. The CDR3 DNA sequence: TGTGCCAGCAGTAACATAGGGGGGACCTACGAGCAGTACTTC. Translating it yields CASSNIGGTYEQYF.

J is TRBJ2-1 and V is TRBV10-1; D perhaps matches TRBD2 (6 bases). Per the germline V gene, CDR1 is WNHNN and CDR2 is SYGVQD (reference sequence). The CDR3 spans 15 residues. Deletions cut 0 bases from V and 3 bases from J, with 9 bases between. The CDR3 DNA is TGCGCCAGCAGTGAGTCGGGGGGAGGCTACAATGAGCAGTTCTTC. The encoded protein is CASSESGGGYNEQFF.

The chain carries TRBV5-4 and TRBJ1-6, with 8 bases lining up with TRBD1. CDR3 size: 15 residues. CDR1 is SGHNT, CDR2 YYREEE, per germline (reference sequence). V was pared by 1 base and J by 10 bases, with 7 bases of the junction left unmatched. For the CDR3, the DNA is TGTGCCAGCAGCTTGTCAGGGGGCGGTGGATCACCCCTCCACTTT. It yields the protein CASSLSGGGGSPLHF.

This chain uses TRBV2 with TRBJ2-1; 9 bases align to TRBD2. Germline values: CDR1 SNHLY, CDR2 FYNNEI. The J segment lost 4 bases and the V segment lost 6 bases, leaving 7 bases of the junction unmatched. The CDR3 sequence is 15 residues long. CDR3 in amino acids: CASRGGGRVYNEQFF. The DNA for the CDR3 is TGTGCCAGCAGGGGAGGCGGGAGGGTATACAATGAGCAGTTCTTC.

CDR3 nucleotide sequence: TGTGCCAGAAGCCCCGGACTAGCGGAACTAGAGTACGAGCAGTACTTC. Residues: CARSPGLAELEYEQYF. The chain couples TRBV5-3 to TRBJ2-7, with 10 positions matching TRBD2. TRBV5-3 is designated an ORF whose function remains uncertain. This CDR3 is built from 16 residues. With 4 bases clipped from V and 4 bases from J, the junction kept 11 bases outside the gene matches.

The chain carries TRBV5-6 and TRBJ2-7; TRBD2 aligns across 9 bases. The CDR3 consists of 14 residues. The germline V gene has CDR1 SGHDT and CDR2 YYEEEE. V lost 4 bases and J lost 1; bases outside the gene matches: 3. The CDR3 bases are TGTGCCAGCAGCATCGCGGGGGGGTCCTACGAGCAGTACTTC. It translates to CASSIAGGSYEQYF.

The V call is TRBV7-8, the J call TRBJ1-5; a possible D gene is TRBD1 (5 bases). The CDR3 contains 16 residues. V was trimmed by 1 base and J by 0 bases, leaving 10 bases between them. Germline-derived CDR1 and CDR2 are SGHVS and FQNEAQ. The DNA for the CDR3 is TGTGCCAGCAGCTTAGGGGTGGGGGTTAGCAATCAGCCCCAGCATTTT. Amino acids: CASSLGVGVSNQPQHF.

The gene calls are TRBV30 and TRBJ2-1, with TRBD2 as a possible D gene (6 bases). With 5 bases removed from V and 6 bases from J, the gap between germline ends came to 14 bases. The CDR3 consists of 13 residues. CDR1 is GTSNPN, CDR2 SVGIG, per germline (reference sequence). CDR3 DNA: TGTGCCTGGGCCCTTGGGAGGACCAATGAGCAGTTCTTC. As protein: CAWALGRTNEQFF.

The V and J genes are TRBV4-1 and TRBJ2-7; D gene ambiguous. Germline CDR1 is MGHRA and CDR2 is YSYEKL. CDR3 length: 14 amino acids. The ends were cut back, 1 base at V and 3 bases at J, with 10 bases in the middle. The CDR3 loop is CASSQVHSGYEQYF. The CDR3 coding sequence is TGCGCCAGCAGCCAAGTACACTCAGGCTACGAGCAGTACTTC.

This sequence joins TRBV29-1 and TRBJ2-7, with a tentative D call TRBD2 (6 bases). The germline V gene has CDR1 SQVTM and CDR2 ANQGSEA. There are 12 residues in the CDR3. V lost 6 bases and J lost 2, with 11 bases in between. Here the CDR3 reads CSVRRAPYEQYF. CDR3 nucleotide sequence: TGCAGCGTGCGGAGGGCACCCTACGAGCAGTACTTC.

The chain carries TRBV7-9 and TRBJ2-1, with 10 bases fitting TRBD2. CDR1 is SEHNR, CDR2 FQNEAQ, per germline (reference sequence). The CDR3 runs to 16 residues. Losses at the gene ends were 1 base for V and 8 bases for J; bases not matched to a gene: 8. CDR3 amino acids: CASSLVGSSGGYEQFF. In DNA, the CDR3 is TGTGCCAGCAGCTTAGTAGGAAGTAGCGGGGGGTATGAGCAGTTCTTC.

The chain is built from TRBV5-1 and TRBJ2-3, with TRBD2 matching over 10 bases. There are 17 residues in the CDR3. V lost 2 bases, J lost 5 bases, and 11 bases stayed unmatched. The germline CDR1 and CDR2 sequences are SGHRS and YFSETQ. CDR3 in DNA: TGCGCCAGCAGCTTCTCCGTGGGGACTAGCGCGATAGATACGCAGTATTTT. Protein: CASSFSVGTSAIDTQYF.

CDR3 region: CASSQAGVANEQFF. CDR3 nucleotide sequence: TGTGCCAGCAGCCAAGCGGGAGTAGCAAATGAGCAGTTCTTC. This chain connects TRBV27 to TRBJ2-1, with 8 bases that match TRBD2. With V trimmed by 6 bases and J by 7 bases, 8 bases remained unmatched. Germline values: CDR1 MNHEY, CDR2 SMNVEV (reference sequence). The CDR3 extends over 14 amino acids.

The rearrangement links TRBV6-5 to TRBJ2-5, with D possibly matching TRBD2 (6 bases). CDR1 is MNHEY, CDR2 SVGAGI, per germline. CDR3 length: 15 residues. V was cut by 6 bases and J by 1 base, with 15 bases left in between. The CDR3 region has the DNA TGTGCCAGCAGCTACCCCCAGACTAGCCAAGAGACCCAGTACTTC. Translating it yields CASSYPQTSQETQYF.

The chain uses TRBV4-1 and TRBJ2-1; 8 nucleotides align to TRBD2. Trimming cost V 5 bases and J 6 bases; bases outside gene matches: 9. The CDR3 spans 15 residues. The germline gives CDR1 MGHRA, CDR2 YSYEKL. The chain's CDR3 is CASSWGSSGGNEQFF. The CDR3 DNA sequence: TGCGCCAGCAGCTGGGGGTCAAGCGGGGGCAATGAGCAGTTCTTC.

By its share, this clone is medium-sized (0.01 to 0.1%). Here the CDR3 reads CASSRLGDPSYEQYF. As DNA, the CDR3 is TGTGCCAGCAGCCGGTTGGGGGATCCTTCCTACGAGCAGTACTTC. This rearrangement joins TRBV7-9 to TRBJ2-7; the D gene could be TRBD1 or TRBD2 (5 bases each). Between the trimmed V and J ends, which lost 5 bases and 1 base, there was a span of 15 bases. Germline loops: CDR1 SEHNR, CDR2 FQNEAQ (reference sequence). This CDR3 is 15 amino acids long.

This sequence joins TRBV5-4 and TRBJ2-1, with TRBD2 matching 14 bases. CDR1 is SGHNT and CDR2 is YYREEE in the germline V gene (reference sequence). This CDR3 spans 17 amino acids. V was clipped by 3 bases and J by 7 bases; unmatched bases: 9. CDR3 DNA: TGTGCCAGCAGCTGGGGACTAGCGGGGGTGGGGAAGAATGAGCAGTTCTTC. Amino acids: CASSWGLAGVGKNEQFF.

V and J are TRBV6-1 and TRBJ1-2, with a possible D match to TRBD1 (5 bases). This CDR3 has 14 residues. Trimming removed 7 bases from V and 7 bases from J, with 19 bases in between. Germline V gene lookup returns CDR1 MNHNS and CDR2 SASEGT. CDR3 sequence (DNA): TGTGCCAGCATCGACCCGGGGACGGGAGGTGGCTACACCTTC. This gives the protein CASIDPGTGGGYTF.

This clone was detected only once. V gene TRBV6-5 combines with J gene TRBJ1-1, with 9 bases that match TRBD1. The CDR3 sequence is 13 residues long. J gave up 4 bases and V 6 bases, and 3 bases lay outside the gene matches. Per the germline V gene, CDR1 is MNHEY and CDR2 is SVGAGI. CDR3 loop: CASSSDRGTEAFF. Here the CDR3 DNA reads TGTGCCAGCAGCTCGGACAGGGGCACTGAAGCTTTCTTT.

The chain uses TRBV19 and TRBJ2-7; unclear D gene. V was cut by 4 bases and J by 4 bases, with 14 bases left in between. Germline V gives CDR1 LNHDA, CDR2 SQIVND (reference sequence). The CDR3 is made up of 14 amino acids. The CDR3 DNA reads TGTGCCAGTAGTACTCAGTATAGTTCTTACGAGCAGTACTTC. Amino acids: CASSTQYSSYEQYF. Full variable domain (missing parts from reference TRBV19 and TRBJ2-7): DGGITQSPKYLFRKEGQNVTLSCEQNLNHDAMYWYRQDPGQGLRLIYYSQIVNDFQKGDIAEGYSVSREKKESFPLTVTSAQKNPTAFYLCASSTQYSSYEQYFGPGTRLTVT.

CDR3 sequence reads: CASSGGGQNSGNTIYF. The CDR3 DNA reads as TGTGCCAGCAGTGGGGGAGGACAGAACTCTGGAAACACCATATATTTT. The chain has TRBV2 and TRBJ1-3, with D possibly matching TRBD1 (6 bases). V was clipped by 4 bases and J by 0 bases, with 13 bases between them. This CDR3 comprises 16 residues. Germline-derived CDR1 and CDR2 are SNHLY and FYNNEI. Variable domain in full (rest from reference TRBV2 and TRBJ1-3): EPEVTQTPSHQVTQMGQEVILRCVPISNHLYFYWYRQILGQKVEFLVSFYNNEISEKSEIFDDQFSVERPDGSNFTLKIRSTKLEDSAMYFCASSGGGQNSGNTIYFGEGSWLTVV.